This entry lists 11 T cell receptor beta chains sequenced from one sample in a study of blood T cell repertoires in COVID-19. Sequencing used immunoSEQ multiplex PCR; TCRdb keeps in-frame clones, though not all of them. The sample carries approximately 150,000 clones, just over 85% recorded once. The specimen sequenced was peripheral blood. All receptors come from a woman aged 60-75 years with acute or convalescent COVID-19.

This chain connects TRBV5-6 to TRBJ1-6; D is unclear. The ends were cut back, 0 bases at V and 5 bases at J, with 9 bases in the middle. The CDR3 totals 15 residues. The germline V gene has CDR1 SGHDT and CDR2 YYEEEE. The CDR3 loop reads CASSLGQVHNSPLHF. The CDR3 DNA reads TGTGCCAGCAGCTTGGGGCAGGTTCATAATTCACCCCTCCACTTT.

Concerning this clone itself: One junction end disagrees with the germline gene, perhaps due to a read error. CDR3 DNA: TGTGCCAGCAGCCCCGACCCGGGACTAGCGGGGGACTTC. This translates into CASSPDPGLAGDF. The V gene is TRBV11-2, the J gene TRBJ2-5; 14 nucleotides match TRBD2. The germline gives CDR1 SGHAT, CDR2 FQNNGV. The CDR3 spans 13 residues.

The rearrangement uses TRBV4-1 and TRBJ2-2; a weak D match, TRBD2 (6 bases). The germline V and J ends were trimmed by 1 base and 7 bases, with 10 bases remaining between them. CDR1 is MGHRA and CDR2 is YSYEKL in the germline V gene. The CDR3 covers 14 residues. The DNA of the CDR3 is TGCGCCAGCAGCCAAGTGGGGGGAATCGGGGAGCTGTTTTTT. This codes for CASSQVGGIGELFF.

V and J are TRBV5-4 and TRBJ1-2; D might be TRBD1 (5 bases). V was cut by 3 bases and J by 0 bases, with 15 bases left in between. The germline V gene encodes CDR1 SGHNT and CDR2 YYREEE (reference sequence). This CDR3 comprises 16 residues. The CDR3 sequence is CASSWGGAGANYGYTF. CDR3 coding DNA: TGTGCCAGCAGCTGGGGTGGGGCAGGAGCTAACTATGGCTACACCTTC.

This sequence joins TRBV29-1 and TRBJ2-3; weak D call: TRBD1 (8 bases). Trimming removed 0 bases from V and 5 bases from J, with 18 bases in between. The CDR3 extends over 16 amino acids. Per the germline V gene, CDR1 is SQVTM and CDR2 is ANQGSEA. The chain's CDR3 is CSVEDRTGGGIDTQYF. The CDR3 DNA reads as TGCAGCGTTGAAGATCGAACAGGGGGGGGGATAGATACGCAGTATTTT.

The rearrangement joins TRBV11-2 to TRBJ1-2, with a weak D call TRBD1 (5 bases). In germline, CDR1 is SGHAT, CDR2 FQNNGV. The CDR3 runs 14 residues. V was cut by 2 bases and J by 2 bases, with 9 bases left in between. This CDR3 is CASSLTGGNYGYTF. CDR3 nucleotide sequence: TGTGCCAGCAGCTTAACCGGGGGAAACTATGGCTACACCTTC.

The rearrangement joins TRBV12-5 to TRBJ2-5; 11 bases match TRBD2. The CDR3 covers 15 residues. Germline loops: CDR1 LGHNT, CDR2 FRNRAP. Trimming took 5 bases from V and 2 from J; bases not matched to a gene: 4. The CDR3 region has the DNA TGTGCTAGTGGTAAGGGACTAGCGGATCAAGAGACCCAGTACTTC. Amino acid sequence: CASGKGLADQETQYF.

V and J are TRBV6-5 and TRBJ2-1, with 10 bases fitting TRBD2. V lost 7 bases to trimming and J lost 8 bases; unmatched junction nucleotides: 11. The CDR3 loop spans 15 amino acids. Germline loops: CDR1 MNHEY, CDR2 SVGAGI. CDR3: CASNRAGGLLDEQFF. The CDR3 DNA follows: TGTGCCAGCAACAGAGCGGGGGGGCTTTTAGATGAGCAGTTCTTC.

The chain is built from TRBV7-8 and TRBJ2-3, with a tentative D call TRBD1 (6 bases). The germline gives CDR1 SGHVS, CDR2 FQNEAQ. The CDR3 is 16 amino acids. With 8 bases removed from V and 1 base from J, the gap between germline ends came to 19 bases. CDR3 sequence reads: CASHYNREGGTDTQYF. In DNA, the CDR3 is TGTGCCAGCCACTACAATCGAGAGGGGGGCACAGATACGCAGTATTTT.

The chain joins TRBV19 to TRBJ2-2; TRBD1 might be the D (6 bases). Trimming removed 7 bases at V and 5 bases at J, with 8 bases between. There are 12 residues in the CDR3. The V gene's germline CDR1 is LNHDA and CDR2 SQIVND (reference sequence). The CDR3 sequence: CASNRVTGELFF. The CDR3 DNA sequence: TGTGCCAGTAACAGGGTAACCGGGGAGCTGTTTTTT. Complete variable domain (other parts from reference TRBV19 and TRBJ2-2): DGGITQSPKYLFRKEGQNVTLSCEQNLNHDAMYWYRQDPGQGLRLIYYSQIVNDFQKGDIAEGYSVSREKKESFPLTVTSAQKNPTAFYLCASNRVTGELFFGEGSRLTVL.

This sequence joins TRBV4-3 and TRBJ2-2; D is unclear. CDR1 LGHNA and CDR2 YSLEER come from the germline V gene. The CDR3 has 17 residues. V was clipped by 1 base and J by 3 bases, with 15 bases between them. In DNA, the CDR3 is TGCGCCAGCAGCCAAGCGCTGCGACTGGAAGACACCGGGGAGCTGTTTTTT. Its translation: CASSQALRLEDTGELFF.